This record covers a single TCR beta chain. Its antigen is unknown. Time point of the sample: patch test 3, about 24 weeks after DPC sensitization. Treatment meaning: therapeutic diphenylcyclopropenone sensitization with weekly scalp DPC. Patients had alopecia, were aged 18 to 70, and were not pregnant. These data originate in a study of human T cells and chemical hapten exposure. Study-level information: During the approximately 23-week study period, patients had diphenylcyclopropenone applied to the scalp every week. Study-level points and caveats: Expanded TCRs grouped into significantly more large CDR3 similarity clusters than controls produced.

The study used a library that attached unique molecular identifiers to individual cDNA molecules. MiXCR, run by TCRdb on the RACE reads, gives a single entry per CDR3 protein. The sample gives about 190,000 distinct CDR3 sequences, around 25% of which show up once; over 2% is in the top ten. Sequenced material: whole blood, taken in connection with sensitization to the hapten diphenylcyclopropenone (DPC). The TCR originated in a woman in her 40s with alopecia areata. Some clones in this sample may be carry-over from other donors' samples.

The DNA for the CDR3 is TGTGCCAGCAGTTCCAGGGGAATCGAGACCCAGTACTTC. Amino acid sequence: CASSSRGIETQYF. This rearrangement joins TRBV7-2 to TRBJ2-5, with D possibly being TRBD1 (6 bases). Germline V gene lookup returns CDR1 SGHTA and CDR2 FQGNSA. The length of the CDR3 is 13 residues. The V gene lost 6 bases and the J gene lost 5 bases, with 13 bases spanning the gap. The full variable domain, its missing parts supplied by reference TRBV7-2 and TRBJ2-5, is GAGVSQSPSNKVTEKGKDVELRCDPISGHTALYWYRQSLGQGLEFLIYFQGNSAPDKSGLPSDRFSAERTGGSVSTLTIQRTQQEDSAVYLCASSSRGIETQYFGPGTRLLVL.